The present T cell receptor beta chain was sequenced within a study of regulatory T cells in long-lasting Graves disease. Study details: For a period under 3 months, newly diagnosed Graves' patients had taken antithyroid drugs.

This sample's time point: newly diagnosed GD, antithyroid drugs for less than 3 months. PBMC RNA was the source of the TCR library. TCR beta libraries were built with iRepertoire HTBI primers and Arm-PCR of CDR3 regions. TCRdb fed the multiplex PCR reads into MiXCR, producing one record per CDR3 protein. The repertoire consists of more than 450,000 distinct CDR3 sequences, with about 11% occurring once and the leading ten covering around 10%. CDR3 size: 15 residues. Deletions cut 6 bases from V and 1 base from J, with 13 bases between. Germline V gene sequence: CDR1 MDHEN, CDR2 SYDVKM. In this sample, this clonotype turned up a few times. The same data also went into a second study, on T cells in Graves' hyperthyroidism and ophthalmopathy. As reported in that work: The majority of expanded thyroid clonotypes above 0.001 also appeared in blood.

This chain joins TRBV28 and TRBJ2-1; D gene unclear. The sequence was obtained from a woman younger than 45 with Graves disease. The source was peripheral blood mononuclear cells (PBMCs), collected at new diagnosis, from a patient treated with antithyroid drugs. In nucleotides, the CDR3 is TGTGCCAGCAGGGCGGCCCAAAGTTCCTACAATGAGCAGTTCTTC. It specifies CASRAAQSSYNEQFF.